The TCR beta chain under discussion was sequenced for a study of blood T cell repertoires in COVID-19. Repertoires were generated with immunoSEQ multiplex PCR, while TCRdb's copy carries only in-frame clones and drops some. The sample includes some 200,000 clones, just under 85% of them seen just once. Unmatched junction bases numbered 4, after V lost 1 base and J lost 5 bases. The germline V gene encodes CDR1 MNHNS and CDR2 SASEGT. This CDR3 region has 16 residues. This receptor was identified in a woman in her 40s with acute COVID-19. The chain employs TRBV6-1 and TRBJ2-7; 14 nucleotides match TRBD2. The sequenced sample was PBMCs or T cells enriched from blood (not recorded which). CDR3 region: CASSEGLAGGIDEQYF. The CDR3 bases are TGTGCCAGCAGTGAAGGACTAGCGGGGGGGATCGACGAGCAGTACTTC.